The clone carrying this TCR beta chain was counted a few times. Additional DNA sequences in this sample encode the identical CDR3. These data are taken from a study of shared clonotypes between healthy human individuals. Libraries were prepared by immunoSEQ multiplex PCR; TCRdb keeps only in-frame clonotypes and omits some of them. The table has about 980,000 clones, around three quarters seen once. V lost 2 bases and J 5 bases, leaving 3 bases between the germline ends. The length of the CDR3 is 11 residues. The germline V gene encodes CDR1 SGHAT and CDR2 FQNNGV. This sequence originates from a man aged 18 to 35 in good health. This chain links TRBV11-2 with TRBJ2-5, with no clear D. Sequenced material: memory CD4+ T cells sorted from blood. Regarding subset: CD45RA-negative fraction. The CDR3 DNA sequence: TGTGCCAGCAGCTTATTGGAGACCCAGTACTTC. It encodes CASSLLETQYF.